This is a list of T cell receptor beta chains from one sample in a study of T cells in Graves' hyperthyroidism and ophthalmopathy. MiXCR, applied by TCRdb to the multiplex PCR reads, yields one record per CDR3 protein. Altogether some 380,000 distinct CDR3 sequences are present, about 13% being singletons, with the ten largest covering roughly 20%. The sequenced material came from blood. These receptors all stem from a man aged 25 to 45 with Graves' hyperthyroidism that later progressed to Graves' ophthalmopathy. CDR3s include the opening cysteine and the closing phenylalanine or tryptophan. D genes are given only for firm matches. Clone size appears in some rows only: once, few, many, or a class for an expanded clone.

many,TRBV28,TRBJ2-3,TRBD2,TGTGCCAGCAGTTTACACCGGACTAGCGGGGTTTCGGATACGCAGTATTTT,CASSLHRTSGVSDTQYF
few,TRBV6-4,TRBJ2-7,TRBD1,TGTGCCAGCAGTGACTCCCGACAGGGTGGGGTCGAGCAGTACTTC,CASSDSRQGGVEQYF
few,TRBV20-1,TRBJ2-7,TRBD2,TGCAGTGCGCGAAGCGGGGAAGCTTACGAGCAGTACTTC,CSARSGEAYEQYF
few,TRBV12-5,TRBJ2-2,TRBD2,TGTGCTAGTGGTTTACCTAGCGGGGTCGCGAACACCGGGGAGCTGTTTTTT,CASGLPSGVANTGELFF
many,TRBV7-6,TRBJ2-1,TRBD1,TGTGCCAGCAGCTATACAGGGGGCGCCAATGAGCAGTTCTTC,CASSYTGGANEQFF
few,TRBV7-9,TRBJ1-5,TRBD1,TGTGCCAGCAGCCCCTGGACAGGGGATCAGCCCCAGCATTTT,CASSPWTGDQPQHF
few,TRBV18,TRBJ1-2,-,TGTGCCAGCTCACCGCCAGGGTCTGATTTTGGCTACACCTTC,CASSPPGSDFGYTF
few,TRBV13,TRBJ2-2,-,TGTGCCAGCAGCGTCTCATTCGGGGAGCTGTTTTTT,CASSVSFGELFF
-,TRBV9,TRBJ1-5,TRBD1,TGTGCCAGCAGCGTAGCCAGGGGGGGAGGTCAGCCCCAGCATTTT,CASSVARGGGQPQHF
-,TRBV6-1,TRBJ1-2,TRBD1,TGTGCCAGCAGTGCCAGGGACAGCACTAACTATGGCTACACCTTC,CASSARDSTNYGYTF
-,TRBV15,TRBJ1-5,-,TGTGCCACCAGCAGAGGAGGGATAAGCAATCAGCCCCAGCATTTT,CATSRGGISNQPQHF
few,TRBV24-1,TRBJ1-5,-,TGTGCCACCGCCAGTGGAGGGGGTAATCAGCCCCAGCATTTT,CATASGGGNQPQHF
-,TRBV6-1,TRBJ1-1,-,TGTGCCAGCGGCACAGGGCGCGTCACTGGAGCTTTCTTT,CASGTGRVTGAFF
-,TRBV10-3,TRBJ2-3,TRBD2,TGTGCCATCCAGGCGGGGGGTAGCACAGATACGCAGTATTTT,CAIQAGGSTDTQYF
-,TRBV20-1,TRBJ2-7,-,TGCAGTGCTAGAGATCGGCTAGCGAACTACGAGCAGTACTTC,CSARDRLANYEQYF
-,TRBV20-1,TRBJ1-1,-,TGCAGGCACGGAGACGGAAAGAACACTGAAGCTTTCTTT,CRHGDGKNTEAFF
many,TRBV3-1,TRBJ2-7,TRBD1,TGTGCCAGCAGCCCGGGGACAGGGCGCCCCTACGAGCAGTACTTC,CASSPGTGRPYEQYF
few,TRBV27,TRBJ2-5,TRBD2,TGTGCCAGCAGGGCGCGGGGGGCTTTGAAGACCCAGTACTTC,CASRARGALKTQYF
many,TRBV11-3,TRBJ2-1,TRBD2,TGTGCCAGCAGCTTATTAGGGACTAGCGGGGGGACGAAAAACAATGAGCAGTTCTTC,CASSLLGTSGGTKNNEQFF
few,TRBV28,TRBJ1-5,TRBD1,TGTGCCAGCAGGAACCGGGACAGTGACAATCAGCCCCAGCATTTT,CASRNRDSDNQPQHF
many,TRBV28,TRBJ2-2,-,TGTGCCAGCAGTTTACGAGGGGCCCTGAACACCGGGGAGCTGTTTTTT,CASSLRGALNTGELFF
many,TRBV20-1,TRBJ2-1,TRBD2,TGCAGTGCTAGAGATGGGGGGGTCGTCAATGAGCAGTTCTTC,CSARDGGVVNEQFF
-,TRBV5-1,TRBJ1-5,-,TGCGCCAGCAGCTTTTCAGGCGACAGGCCCTCGAAAAATCAGCCCCAGCATTTT,CASSFSGDRPSKNQPQHF
many,TRBV11-2,TRBJ2-5,TRBD2,TGTGCCAGCAGCTTAGGGTCTAGCGGGGGCCAAGAGACCCAGTACTTC,CASSLGSSGGQETQYF
-,TRBV7-9,TRBJ2-1,-,TGTGCCAGCAGCCGCAATCACCCAGAGGGGAGACAGTACAATGAGCAGTTCTTC,CASSRNHPEGRQYNEQFF
few,TRBV30,TRBJ2-7,TRBD2,TGTGCCTGGAGTCGGGGGGTTGACGAGCAGTACTTC,CAWSRGVDEQYF
-,TRBV6-1,TRBJ2-3,TRBD2,TGTGCCAGCAGTCTAGCGGATTATACGCAGTATTTT,CASSLADYTQYF
few,TRBV7-9,TRBJ2-5,-,TGTGCCAGCAGCCATGGGACTGAACAAGAGACCCAGTACTTC,CASSHGTEQETQYF
many,TRBV2,TRBJ2-3,-,TGTGCCAGCAGTGAATATTCTGATACGCAGTATTTT,CASSEYSDTQYF
-,TRBV13,TRBJ2-7,TRBD1,TGTGCCAGCAGCTTAGAGCCGGGACAGGGTACCTACGAGCAGTACTTC,CASSLEPGQGTYEQYF
many,TRBV7-2,TRBJ1-1,TRBD1,TGTGCCAGCAGCTTCGACAGGGGTAGCACTGAAGCTTTCTTT,CASSFDRGSTEAFF
-,TRBV4-1,TRBJ1-2,-,TGCGCCAGCAGCCCTCGCGCAGGGACTAACTATGGCTACACCTTC,CASSPRAGTNYGYTF
few,TRBV20-1,TRBJ1-2,TRBD1,TGCAGTGCTGGGGACAGGGTTGGCTACACCTTC,CSAGDRVGYTF